This T cell receptor (beta chain) derives from a study of blood T cell repertoires in COVID-19. Study at large: Samples of COVID-19 (acute and convalescent) were obtained from the United States, Italy and Spain. Sources were T cells, B-cell-depleted T cells, or PBMCs; the material itself was cDNA or gDNA.

As originally analysed: Estimated nucleated cell counts came from reference gene primer amplification. Only in-frame clones appear in the TCRdb table, and some are missing; sequencing was by immunoSEQ multiplex PCR. V and J calls and clone size are those listed in that table; D and trimming were worked out from the DNA. The sample has about 240,000 clones, 70% to 90% seen once. This clonotype was sampled from a woman aged 55-69 years with active or convalescent COVID-19. Source material: peripheral blood.

CDR3 nucleotides: TGTGCCAGTAGTATGAGTAGCGGGGGGCCTACTCAGCTGTTTTTT. Translation: CASSMSSGGPTQLFF. V is TRBV19 and J is TRBJ2-2; 10 bases align to TRBD2. With V trimmed by 3 bases and J by 12 bases, 10 bases remained unmatched. The CDR3 is 15 amino acids. From germline, CDR1 is LNHDA and CDR2 SQIVND (reference sequence).